This T cell receptor beta chain was observed in a study of CD8+CD57+ T cells in acquired aplastic anemia. Study-level background: Sorted cells (CD4+ and CD8+) yielded DNA amounts that averaged about 2.9 ug.

Deletions cut 2 bases from V and 7 bases from J, with 8 bases between. CDR3 size: 12 residues. Germline CDR1 is WSHSY and CDR2 is SAAADI. Points on this clonotype: No antigen is known for it.

All sequencing subjects had displayed CD8+CD57+ cell expansion on flow cytometry. Severe acquired aplastic anemia was the diagnosis recorded for all patients. Investigators profiled TCR beta VDJ and CDR3 from genomic DNA template. TCRdb ran MiXCR on the reads and lists one entry per CDR3 protein. The sample shows 80,000 to 100,000 distinct CDR3 sequences, less than 75% of them seen only once. Study-wide results and limits: In common between the patients and the controls were twenty-nine CD8+ CDR3 sequences. Any difference that existed in CD8+ Simpson's diversity between patients and controls was not significant.

Sample: sorted CD4+, CD8+, or CD8+CD57+ T cells (not recorded which) from PBMCs. The clonotype comes from a human donor with aplastic anemia. The V gene is TRBV10-2, the J gene TRBJ2-5; no firm D call. CDR3 sequence (DNA): TGCGCCAGCAGTGAGATCCCGGGGACCCAGTACTTC. This translates into CASSEIPGTQYF.